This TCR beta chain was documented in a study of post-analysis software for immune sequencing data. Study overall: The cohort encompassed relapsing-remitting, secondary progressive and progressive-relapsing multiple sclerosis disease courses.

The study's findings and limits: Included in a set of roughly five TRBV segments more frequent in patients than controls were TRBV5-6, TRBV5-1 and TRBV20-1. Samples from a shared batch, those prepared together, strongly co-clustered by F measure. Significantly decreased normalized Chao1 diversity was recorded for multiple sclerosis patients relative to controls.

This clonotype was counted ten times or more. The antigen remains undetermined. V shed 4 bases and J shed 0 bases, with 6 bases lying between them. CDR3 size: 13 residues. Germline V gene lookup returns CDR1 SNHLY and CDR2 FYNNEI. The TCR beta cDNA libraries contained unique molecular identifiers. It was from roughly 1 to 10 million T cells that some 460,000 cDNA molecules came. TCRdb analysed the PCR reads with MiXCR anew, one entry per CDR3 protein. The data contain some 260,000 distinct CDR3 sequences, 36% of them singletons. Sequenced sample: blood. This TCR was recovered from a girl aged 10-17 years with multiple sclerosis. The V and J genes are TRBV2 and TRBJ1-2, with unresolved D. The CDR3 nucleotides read TGTGCCAGCAGTGCTATAACTAACTATGGCTACACCTTC. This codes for CASSAITNYGYTF.